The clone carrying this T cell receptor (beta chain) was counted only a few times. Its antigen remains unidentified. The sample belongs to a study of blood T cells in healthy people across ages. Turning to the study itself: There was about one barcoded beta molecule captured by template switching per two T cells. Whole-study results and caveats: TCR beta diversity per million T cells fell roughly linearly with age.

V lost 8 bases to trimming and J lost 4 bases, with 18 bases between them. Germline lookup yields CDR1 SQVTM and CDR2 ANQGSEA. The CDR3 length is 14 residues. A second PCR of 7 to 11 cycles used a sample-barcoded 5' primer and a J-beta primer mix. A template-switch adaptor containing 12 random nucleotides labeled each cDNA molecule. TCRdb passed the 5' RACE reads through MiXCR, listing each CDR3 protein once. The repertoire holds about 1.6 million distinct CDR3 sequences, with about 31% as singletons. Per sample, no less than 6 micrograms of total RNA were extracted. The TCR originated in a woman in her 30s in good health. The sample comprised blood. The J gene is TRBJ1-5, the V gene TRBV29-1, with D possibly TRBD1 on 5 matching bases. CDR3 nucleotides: TGCAGCTTCTCATACGGGACGGCTAATCAGCCCCAGCATTTT. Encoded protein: CSFSYGTANQPQHF.